The 5 T cell receptor beta chains listed next were all sequenced from one sample in a study of blood T cell repertoires in COVID-19. Sequencing was performed with immunoSEQ multiplex PCR; in TCRdb, only in-frame clones are kept and a portion is missing. The profile shows 250,000 or so clones, roughly 90% of them singletons. The sample taken for sequencing was peripheral blood. These receptors originate from a woman aged 35 to 49 who had recovered from COVID-19.

This clone was seen once. This chain uses TRBV6-5 with TRBJ1-1; 10 bases map to TRBD1. Germline V CDR1 and CDR2: MNHEY, SVGAGI. The CDR3 runs 13 residues. V lost 6 bases to trimming and J lost 6 bases; unmatched junction nucleotides: 4. The CDR3 loop is CASSPDRGAEAFF. As DNA, the CDR3 is TGTGCCAGCAGCCCGGACAGGGGGGCTGAAGCTTTCTTT.

The chain recombines TRBV6-1 with TRBJ2-7; possibly TRBD1 for D (5 bases). V was clipped by 0 bases and J by 0 bases, with 12 bases between them. This CDR3 is 16 amino acids long. Looked up from germline, CDR1 is MNHNS and CDR2 is SASEGT. The CDR3 loop is CASSEAQQESSYEQYF. CDR3 sequence (DNA): TGTGCCAGCAGTGAAGCGCAACAGGAGAGCTCCTACGAGCAGTACTTC.

The chain couples TRBV2 to TRBJ2-7; 7 nucleotides align to TRBD2. There are 16 residues in the CDR3. J was trimmed by 2 bases and V by 4 bases; bases with no gene match: 11. The V gene's germline CDR1 is SNHLY and CDR2 FYNNEI. The CDR3 loop is CASSVVASGAPYEQYF. CDR3 sequence (DNA): TGTGCCAGCAGTGTGGTGGCTAGCGGAGCTCCCTACGAGCAGTACTTC.

This clone was detected many times. The J gene is TRBJ1-2, the V gene TRBV12-3 or TRBV12-4; possibly TRBD1 for D (5 bases). Trimming took off 1 base at V and 7 bases at J, with 10 bases between the two ends. There are 13 residues in the CDR3. The CDR3 protein is CASSLDRGGGYTF. The CDR3 region has the DNA TGTGCCAGCAGTTTAGACCGCGGGGGTGGCTACACCTTC.

V usage is TRBV2 and J usage is TRBJ1-5; 9 bases align to TRBD1. CDR1 SNHLY and CDR2 FYNNEI come from the germline V gene. This CDR3 has 14 amino acids. Trimming removed 6 bases from V and 6 bases from J; junction bases left unmatched: 6. CDR3 sequence reads: CASSFTGGGQPQHF. CDR3 sequence (DNA): TGTGCCAGCAGCTTCACAGGGGGCGGTCAGCCCCAGCATTTT.